Below are 30 T cell receptor beta chains sequenced from a single sample in a study of T cell clonotyping in hematopoietic cell transplantation. Assay used: immunoSEQ multiplex PCR; TCRdb lists only in-frame clones, some missing. Of nearly 70,000 clones listed, just under 95% are singletons. The sample comprised peripheral blood mononuclear cells. All receptors come from a man between 50 and 59 years old in good health. Some clones in this sample may be carry-over from other donors' samples.

The chain combines TRBV25-1 with TRBJ1-4; unclear D gene. Germline CDR1 is MGHDK and CDR2 is SYGVNS. Trimming cost V 1 base and J 0 bases, with 6 bases left between them. The CDR3 has 15 residues. CDR3 coding DNA: TGTGCCAGCAGTGAATTCGAGGCAACTAATGAAAAACTGTTTTTT. Encoded protein: CASSEFEATNEKLFF.

This clone was observed once. This rearrangement joins TRBV21-1 to TRBJ2-3. TRBV21-1 is marked as a pseudogene. This CDR3 has 11 amino acids. CDR3 protein: CASSKTDTQYF. For the CDR3, the DNA is TGTGCCAGCAGCAAAACAGATACGCAGTATTTT.

This clone was found once. The genes are TRBV6-5 and TRBJ1-5; D gene ambiguous. The CDR3 covers 13 residues. V lost 2 bases and J lost 7, with 9 bases in between. CDR1 and CDR2 (germline): MNHEY, SVGAGI. CDR3 region: CASSYNLGQPQHF. CDR3 DNA sequence: TGTGCCAGCAGTTACAACCTGGGGCAGCCCCAGCATTTT.

The chain combines TRBV2 with TRBJ2-1; D unclear. V was clipped by 8 bases and J by 8 bases, with 19 bases between them. The CDR3 has 14 residues. CDR1 and CDR2 from the germline V gene are SNHLY and FYNNEI. CDR3 residues: CASGPMGAGYEQFF. CDR3 DNA: TGTGCCAGCGGGCCGATGGGCGCCGGGTATGAGCAGTTCTTC. Together with reference TRBV2 and TRBJ2-1, the CDR3 gives the full variable domain: EPEVTQTPSHQVTQMGQEVILRCVPISNHLYFYWYRQILGQKVEFLVSFYNNEISEKSEIFDDQFSVERPDGSNFTLKIRSTKLEDSAMYFCASGPMGAGYEQFFGPGTRLTVL.

The chain couples TRBV11-1 to TRBJ2-7; a weak D match, TRBD1 (6 bases). CDR1 is SGHAT and CDR2 is FQDESV in the germline V gene (reference sequence). Trimming took 5 bases from V and 1 from J, leaving 24 bases between them. This CDR3 comprises 18 residues. CDR3 in DNA: TGTGCCAGCAGCCGATCCGGCGGGTGGCAGGGGACGTCCTACGAGCAGTACTTC. The encoded protein is CASSRSGGWQGTSYEQYF.

The rearrangement joins TRBV28 to TRBJ2-7; D might be TRBD1 (7 bases). The germline V gene has CDR1 MDHEN and CDR2 SYDVKM. V lost 3 bases and J lost 2, with 11 bases in between. CDR3 size: 14 residues. CDR3: CASSFGGTAYEQYF. Here the CDR3 DNA reads TGTGCCAGCAGTTTCGGAGGGACAGCCTACGAGCAGTACTTC.

The CDR3 protein is CASTGGLAGANEQFF. Here the CDR3 DNA reads TGTGCCAGCACCGGGGGACTAGCAGGGGCCAATGAGCAGTTCTTC. The chain carries TRBV28 and TRBJ2-1; 9 bases fit TRBD2. Germline V gene lookup returns CDR1 MDHEN and CDR2 SYDVKM. This CDR3 comprises 15 residues. Trimming removed 7 bases from V and 6 bases from J; junction bases left unmatched: 10.

V is TRBV7-8 and J is TRBJ1-1, with 8 bases fitting TRBD1. The length of the CDR3 is 14 residues. Germline V gene sequence: CDR1 SGHVS, CDR2 FQNEAQ. Trimming cost V 5 bases and J 5 bases; bases outside gene matches: 7. In DNA form, the CDR3 reads TGTGCCAGCAGCCCCTCCAGGGGGCTTACTGAAGCTTTCTTT. Protein product: CASSPSRGLTEAFF.

The V gene is TRBV14, the J gene TRBJ2-1, with TRBD2 identical over 8 bases. This CDR3 comprises 12 residues. Trimming at V came to 4 bases and at J to 13 bases, leaving 6 bases not matched to a gene. CDR1 SGHDN and CDR2 FVKESK come from the germline V gene. Here the CDR3 reads CASSPGGAAQFF. CDR3 sequence (DNA): TGTGCCAGCAGCCCGGGAGGGGCTGCCCAGTTCTTC.

The chain has TRBV29-1 and TRBJ2-7, with D uncertain. Per the germline V gene, CDR1 is SQVTM and CDR2 is ANQGSEA. This CDR3 region has 11 residues. V was cut by 6 bases and J by 7 bases, with 13 bases left in between. The CDR3 region has the DNA TGCAGCGTGGGTGATCCTGGGGAGCAGTACTTC. Protein: CSVGDPGEQYF.

The V gene is TRBV27, the J gene TRBJ1-3, with D unclear. Between the trimmed V and J ends, which lost 5 bases and 2 bases, there was a span of 13 bases. This CDR3 region has 15 residues. Germline values: CDR1 MNHEY, CDR2 SMNVEV (reference sequence). The CDR3 DNA reads as TGTGCCAGCAGTCTCGGGTGGGGTGCTGGAAACACCATATATTTT. Its translation is CASSLGWGAGNTIYF.

The rearrangement links TRBV9 to TRBJ1-3, with D possibly matching TRBD1 (5 bases). Per germline, CDR1 SGDLS and CDR2 YYNGEE. The CDR3 is 14 amino acids. The V gene lost 2 bases and the J gene lost 2 bases, with 8 bases spanning the gap. CDR3: CASSVAGTGNTIYF. For the CDR3, the DNA is TGTGCCAGCAGCGTGGCAGGGACTGGAAACACCATATATTTT.

The rearrangement links TRBV19 to TRBJ1-5, with 11 nucleotides matching TRBD1. The CDR3 has 15 amino acids. With V trimmed by 1 base and J by 6 bases, 2 bases remained unmatched. Germline CDR1 reads LNHDA; CDR2 reads SQIVND (reference sequence). The chain's CDR3 is CASSIGTGGAQPQHF. CDR3 in DNA: TGTGCCAGTAGTATAGGGACAGGGGGCGCTCAGCCCCAGCATTTT.

The chain joins TRBV28 to TRBJ2-3; tentatively, D is TRBD2 (6 bases). The CDR3 runs 18 residues. Per germline, CDR1 MDHEN and CDR2 SYDVKM. Trimming removed 6 bases from V and 1 base from J, with 23 bases in between. Written as DNA, the CDR3 is TGTGCCAGCAGCTTCGGGTTCCGGGAGAGGAGACGCACAGATACGCAGTATTTT. Residues: CASSFGFRERRRTDTQYF.

Concerning this clone: Relative to the germline gene, one junction end is altered; a read error may explain this. This rearrangement joins TRBV2 to TRBJ2-5, with TRBD2 as a possible D gene (5 bases). Germline lookup yields CDR1 SNHLY and CDR2 FYNNEI. The CDR3 contains 14 residues. This CDR3 is CASSPEAETQPEDF. In DNA form, the CDR3 reads TGTGCCAGCAGCCCGGAGGCGGAAACACAGCCCGAGGACTTC.

The rearrangement links TRBV2 to TRBJ1-5, with 7 bases lining up with TRBD1. This CDR3 is built from 15 residues. Germline CDR1 SNHLY, CDR2 FYNNEI. The V gene end was trimmed by 6 bases and the J gene end by 2 bases; junction bases not matched to a gene: 7. The CDR3 region has the DNA TGTGCCAGCAGAGGCGACAGGGAAGGCAATCAGCCCCAGCATTTT. Its protein is CASRGDREGNQPQHF.

The V and J genes are TRBV7-9 and TRBJ1-1; tentative D call: TRBD1 (5 bases). Trimming took off 2 bases at V and 2 bases at J, with 18 bases between the two ends. Germline values: CDR1 SEHNR, CDR2 FQNEAQ (reference sequence). The CDR3 is made up of 17 amino acids. CDR3 sequence reads: CASSLPSHLTVNTEAFF. The CDR3 nucleotides are TGTGCCAGCAGCTTACCATCTCACTTGACAGTTAACACTGAAGCTTTCTTT.

This chain uses TRBV5-6 with TRBJ2-3; 12 bases map to TRBD2. Losses at the gene ends were 4 bases for V and 0 bases for J; bases not matched to a gene: 12. The CDR3 runs to 19 residues. Germline-derived CDR1 and CDR2 are SGHDT and YYEEEE. CDR3 residues: CASSPRTSGEAGSTDTQYF. DNA of the CDR3: TGTGCCAGCAGCCCGCGGACTAGCGGGGAAGCTGGGAGCACAGATACGCAGTATTTT.

The genes are TRBV10-3 and TRBJ2-1, with TRBD1 identical over 8 bases. The CDR3 runs to 14 residues. V was pared by 8 bases and J by 3 bases, with 6 bases of the junction left unmatched. From germline, CDR1 is ENHRY and CDR2 SYGVKD. CDR3 sequence reads: CAIGWTGNYNEQFF. The CDR3 bases are TGTGCCATCGGGTGGACAGGGAACTACAATGAGCAGTTCTTC.

V is TRBV28 and J is TRBJ2-7, with 12 bases identical to TRBD2. V lost 6 bases to trimming and J lost 0 bases; unmatched junction nucleotides: 9. CDR1 is MDHEN and CDR2 is SYDVKM in the germline V gene. The length of the CDR3 is 17 residues. The CDR3 sequence is CASSLTSGRFNSYEQYF. The CDR3, as DNA: TGTGCCAGCAGCCTCACTAGCGGGAGGTTTAACTCCTACGAGCAGTACTTC.

The V gene is TRBV10-3, the J gene TRBJ2-1; D may correspond to TRBD1 or TRBD2 (5 bases each). Germline-derived CDR1 and CDR2 are ENHRY and SYGVKD. This CDR3 contains 16 residues. The V and J ends lost 4 bases and 0 bases respectively, with 13 bases between them. Written as DNA, the CDR3 is TGTGCCATCAGTGGCGCCGGGGCAAACTCCTACAATGAGCAGTTCTTC. Translating it yields CAISGAGANSYNEQFF.

This sequence joins TRBV4-2 and TRBJ2-7; D may be TRBD1 (6 bases). Deletions cut 0 bases from V and 2 bases from J, with 17 bases between. The CDR3 spans 17 residues. Germline V gene sequence: CDR1 LGHNA, CDR2 YNFKEQ. CDR3 protein: CASSQELQGQPTYEQYF. For the CDR3, the DNA is TGTGCCAGCAGCCAAGAGCTCCAAGGACAGCCAACCTACGAGCAGTACTTC.

The chain uses TRBV9 and TRBJ2-3; 12 nucleotides agree with TRBD2. The germline V gene has CDR1 SGDLS and CDR2 YYNGEE. The CDR3 extends over 16 amino acids. V dropped 0 bases and J dropped 7; count of bases not matched to a gene: 6. CDR3 DNA sequence: TGTGCCAGCAGCGTAGGGCCGCTAGCGGGGGGGAATACGCAGTATTTT. It encodes CASSVGPLAGGNTQYF.

The chain links TRBV7-2 to TRBJ1-1, with 9 nucleotides matching TRBD1. Germline assignment: CDR1 SGHTA and CDR2 FQGNSA. V shed 3 bases, J shed 4 bases, and the junction held 9 bases outside the gene matches. CDR3 size: 16 residues. CDR3 sequence (DNA): TGTGCCAGCAGCTTCCAGACAGGGGGTGCGAGCACTGAAGCTTTCTTT. It specifies CASSFQTGGASTEAFF.

The DNA for the CDR3 is TGTGCCAGCAACCCTTTATGGCAAGAGACCCAGTACTTC. Its translation is CASNPLWQETQYF. This chain uses TRBV6-1 with TRBJ2-5; no definite D call. Between the trimmed V and J ends, which lost 7 bases and 2 bases, there was a span of 11 bases. Germline lookup yields CDR1 MNHNS and CDR2 SASEGT. This CDR3 region has 13 residues.

This chain links TRBV5-1 with TRBJ2-4; TRBD1 is a possible D gene (5 bases). The V gene's germline CDR1 is SGHRS and CDR2 YFSETQ. The CDR3 consists of 16 residues. Trimming stripped 0 bases from V and 0 bases from J, with 10 bases between. The CDR3 DNA follows: TGCGCCAGCAGCTTGGGACAGCAAGTAGCCAAAAACATTCAGTACTTC. This codes for CASSLGQQVAKNIQYF.

Details on this clone: The junction departs from germline at one end; a sequencing error may be responsible. This chain joins TRBV29-1 and TRBJ2-3; TRBD2 is a possible D gene (5 bases). The CDR3 sequence is 14 residues long. In germline, CDR1 is SQVTM, CDR2 ANQGSEA. The CDR3 DNA follows: TGCAGCGTCCGTACGAGCGGCAGCACGGATACGCAGTATTTT. This gives the protein CSVRTSGSTDTQYF.

The V call is TRBV6-5, the J call TRBJ2-5; tentatively, D is TRBD1 or TRBD2 (5 bases each). Trimming shortened V by 6 bases and J by 1 base, and 12 bases separated the two germline ends. The CDR3 is 14 residues long. Germline V gene data show CDR1 as MNHEY and CDR2 as SVGAGI. The CDR3: CASSQGTLQETQYF. The CDR3 DNA reads TGTGCCAGCAGCCAAGGGACGCTCCAAGAGACCCAGTACTTC.

CDR3 DNA sequence: TGCAGCGGTGGAGGGGCAGGTCGAAACATTCAGTACTTC. This translates into CSGGGAGRNIQYF. The chain uses TRBV29-1 and TRBJ2-4, with D possibly TRBD2 on 6 matching bases. Trimming left V 7 bases short and J 6 bases short, with 16 bases between. From germline, CDR1 is SQVTM and CDR2 ANQGSEA. The CDR3 is 13 amino acids.

The CDR3 sequence is CAWIAGGKETQYF. The CDR3 coding sequence is TGTGCCTGGATTGCGGGGGGGAAGGAGACCCAGTACTTC. The V call is TRBV30, the J call TRBJ2-5, with 9 bases identical to TRBD2. CDR3 size: 13 residues. Germline CDR1 GTSNPN, CDR2 SVGIG (reference sequence). Trimming removed 4 bases from V and 5 bases from J; junction bases left unmatched: 5.